This T cell receptor beta chain was retrieved from a study of T cell responses to AZD1222 COVID-19 vaccine. General study results and limits: After two AZD1222 doses, spike-specific TCR breadth and depth rose versus day 0. Repertoire sampling occurred only after the peak T cell response. Clonal diversity was possibly underestimated, and the donors were mostly white British, with more females.

Samples with a second dose at about 4 or about 12 weeks were pooled together. Sequencing used immunoSEQ multiplex PCR; TCRdb keeps in-frame clones, though not all of them. The data show about 150,000 clones, with roughly 90% seen just once and 2.5% to 4% held by the top ten. About this clone: The antigen remains unidentified.

The ends were cut back, 2 bases at V and 4 bases at J, with 10 bases in the middle. Germline V lookup: CDR1 SGHKS, CDR2 YYEKEE (reference sequence). CDR3 length equals 14 residues. This specimen was peripheral blood, taken 28 days after the second AZD1222 dose. This receptor was taken from an adult who received the AZD1222 COVID-19 vaccine. This rearrangement joins TRBV5-5 to TRBJ1-5, with D tentatively TRBD1 (5 bases). The CDR3 DNA reads TGTGCCAGCAGCTTAGGGACTTTAAATCAGCCCCAGCATTTT. Its translation: CASSLGTLNQPQHF.